A selection of T cell receptor beta chains follows, all from one sample in a study of beta chain features in type 1 diabetes. The protocol was immunoSEQ multiplex PCR, while the TCRdb copy is restricted to in-frame clones and leaves out a portion. The data hold 130,000 to 150,000 clones, with 10% observed a single time. Material: naive CD4+ T cells from blood. The receptors originated from a young man in good health. Each CDR3 is given with its conserved first and last residue. A D gene is named only where the DNA matches it firmly. Only some rows state a clone size, as once, few, many or a class for expanded clones.

size,length,V,D,J,CDR3,DNA
-,15,TRBV5-1,TRBD1,TRBJ2-5,CASKTGTGSEGTQYF,TGCGCCAGCAAAACCGGGACAGGGTCCGAAGGGACCCAGTACTTC
many,14,TRBV29-1,-,TRBJ2-1,CSVEGGLPANEQFF,TGCAGCGTTGAAGGGGGACTCCCCGCCAATGAGCAGTTCTTC
-,19,TRBV5-4,TRBD2,TRBJ2-1,CASSSGRLAGGTKYNEQFF,TGTGCCAGCAGCTCGGGGCGTCTAGCGGGGGGTACCAAATACAATGAGCAGTTCTTC
few,15,TRBV28,TRBD1,TRBJ1-5,CATGPGQGLNQPQHF,TGTGCCACCGGACCGGGACAGGGGTTAAATCAGCCCCAGCATTTT
few,14,TRBV2,TRBD2,TRBJ2-3,CASSVLAGTDTQYF,TGTGCCAGCAGTGTTCTAGCGGGCACAGATACGCAGTATTTT
-,14,TRBV7-2,-,TRBJ2-1,CASSPPGETHEQFF,TGTGCCAGCAGCCCCCCGGGTGAAACCCATGAGCAGTTCTTC
-,15,TRBV11-1,-,TRBJ2-5,CASSLGPTGQETQYF,TGTGCCAGCAGCTTAGGACCGACAGGACAAGAGACCCAGTACTTC
once,13,TRBV5-1,-,TRBJ1-3,CASSSNLGNTIYF,TGCGCCAGCAGCTCTAACTTGGGAAACACCATATATTTT
-,17,TRBV30,TRBD1,TRBJ2-7,CAWSAGTGPFFSYEQYF,TGTGCCTGGAGTGCCGGGACAGGTCCCTTTTTCTCCTACGAGCAGTACTTC
few,13,TRBV5-4,-,TRBJ1-2,CASTKQANYGYTF,TGTGCCAGCACCAAACAGGCTAACTATGGCTACACCTTC
-,14,TRBV2,-,TRBJ1-2,CASSEAPDFYGYTF,TGTGCCAGCAGTGAAGCACCAGATTTCTATGGCTACACCTTC
-,15,TRBV14,-,TRBJ2-7,CASSHRQVVVYEQYF,TGTGCCAGCAGCCACCGACAGGTCGTAGTCTACGAGCAGTACTTC
few,18,TRBV10-3,TRBD1,TRBJ2-1,CAISSGQGLLGDYNEQFF,TGTGCCATCAGTTCGGGACAGGGACTACTAGGCGACTACAATGAGCAGTTCTTC
-,16,TRBV10-3,-,TRBJ2-6,CAISSQGGSGANVLTF,TGTGCCATCTCGTCTCAGGGGGGCTCTGGGGCCAACGTCCTGACTTTC
few,13,TRBV7-9,-,TRBJ2-5,CASSSGVVETQYF,TGTGCCAGCAGCTCGGGGGTGGTAGAGACCCAGTACTTC
few,14,TRBV5-1,-,TRBJ2-2,CASSLPSSGGELFF,TGCGCCAGCAGCTTGCCGTCCTCGGGTGGGGAGCTGTTTTTT
-,13,TRBV27,-,TRBJ1-5,CASSRDTNQPQHF,TGTGCCAGCAGCCGGGACACCAATCAGCCCCAGCATTTT
-,16,TRBV10-1,TRBD2,TRBJ2-1,CASSESGLGVLSEQFF,TGCGCCAGCAGTGAGTCGGGACTAGGGGTTCTAAGTGAGCAGTTCTTC
-,17,TRBV7-2,TRBD1,TRBJ2-5,CASSRIQGDRPQETQYF,TGTGCCAGCAGCCGAATTCAGGGGGATAGACCCCAAGAGACCCAGTACTTC
few,15,TRBV25-1,-,TRBJ2-5,CASSRGGVGQETQYF,TGTGCCAGCAGCCGAGGGGGTGTAGGGCAAGAGACCCAGTACTTC
-,15,TRBV25-1,TRBD1,TRBJ1-2,CASSEPGQGFYGYTF,TGTGCCAGCAGTGAACCGGGACAGGGATTCTATGGCTACACCTTC
many,13,TRBV4-2,-,TRBJ2-7,CASSQVTDYEQYF,TGTGCCAGCAGCCAAGTAACTGACTACGAGCAGTACTTC
few,15,TRBV5-1,-,TRBJ1-6,CASSLAVRGLSPLHF,TGCGCCAGCAGCTTGGCCGTCAGGGGCCTTTCACCCCTCCACTTT
few,15,TRBV7-9,-,TRBJ2-1,CASSPGGRGSNEQFF,TGTGCCAGCAGCCCCGGGGGTAGGGGCTCCAATGAGCAGTTCTTC
many,14,TRBV27,-,TRBJ2-6,CASMRASGANVLTF,TGTGCCAGCATGAGGGCCTCTGGGGCCAACGTCCTGACTTTC
few,14,TRBV2,TRBD1,TRBJ1-5,CASKDRDVIQPQHF,TGTGCCAGCAAGGACAGGGATGTCATTCAGCCCCAGCATTTT
few,15,TRBV7-2,-,TRBJ2-1,CASSSPSGGHNEQFF,TGTGCCAGCAGCTCTCCTTCCGGAGGCCACAATGAGCAGTTCTTC
-,16,TRBV2,TRBD1,TRBJ2-7,CASSYGQGGGSYEQYF,TGTGCCAGCAGTTACGGACAGGGGGGCGGGTCCTACGAGCAGTACTTC
few,14,TRBV27,-,TRBJ2-7,CASRGAGVNHEQYF,TGTGCCAGCAGGGGGGCGGGGGTTAATCACGAGCAGTACTTC
many,14,TRBV7-9,-,TRBJ2-1,CASSPKQGGDEQFF,TGTGCCAGCAGCCCGAAACAGGGAGGGGATGAGCAGTTCTTC
-,14,TRBV5-1,TRBD2,TRBJ2-5,CASSGLAGQETQYF,TGCGCCAGCAGCGGACTAGCGGGGCAAGAGACCCAGTACTTC
-,13,TRBV7-2,TRBD1,TRBJ2-3,CATTGQGWNTQYF,TGTGCCACCACGGGACAGGGGTGGAATACGCAGTATTTT
many,12,TRBV29-1,TRBD2,TRBJ2-7,CSVDLAGGEQYF,TGCAGCGTTGATCTAGCGGGGGGCGAGCAGTACTTC
-,15,TRBV4-1,-,TRBJ2-3,CASSQGGGLLDTQYF,TGTGCCAGCAGCCAGGGCGGGGGCCTTTTGGATACGCAGTATTTT
-,16,TRBV4-1,TRBD1,TRBJ1-6,CASSQVGTGYNSPLHF,TGCGCCAGCAGCCAAGTAGGGACAGGATATAATTCACCCCTCCACTTT
-,14,TRBV25-1,-,TRBJ1-2,CASSGAGSNYGYTF,TGTGCCAGCAGTGGGGCAGGGTCTAACTATGGCTACACCTTC
few,11,TRBV20-1,-,TRBJ2-3,CSAHLADTQYF,TGCAGTGCCCATTTAGCAGATACGCAGTATTTT
few,15,TRBV28,-,TRBJ1-5,CASSAYRGINQPQHF,TGTGCCAGCAGTGCCTACCGGGGGATAAATCAGCCCCAGCATTTT
few,15,TRBV5-4,TRBD1,TRBJ2-5,CASSKGQGVQETQYF,TGTGCCAGCAGCAAGGGACAGGGGGTCCAAGAGACCCAGTACTTC
-,17,TRBV5-4,-,TRBJ1-6,CASSLTSGQGYNSPLHF,TGTGCCAGCAGCTTAACAAGCGGGCAAGGTTATAATTCACCCCTCCACTTT
-,13,TRBV27,TRBD1,TRBJ2-3,CASGDRGLDTQYF,TGTGCCAGCGGGGACAGGGGGTTGGATACGCAGTATTTT
-,14,TRBV5-4,TRBD1,TRBJ1-4,CASSFDRANEKLFF,TGTGCCAGCAGCTTCGACAGGGCCAATGAAAAACTGTTTTTT
-,16,TRBV4-1,-,TRBJ1-4,CASSQADRIVSEKLFF,TGCGCCAGCAGCCAAGCCGACAGAATTGTGAGTGAAAAACTGTTTTTT
-,14,TRBV11-2,-,TRBJ2-5,CASSLWGGRETQYF,TGTGCCAGCAGCTTGTGGGGGGGCCGGGAGACCCAGTACTTC
-,14,TRBV2,TRBD2,TRBJ2-3,CASSRLAGPDTQYF,TGTGCCAGCAGTCGTCTAGCGGGGCCAGATACGCAGTATTTT